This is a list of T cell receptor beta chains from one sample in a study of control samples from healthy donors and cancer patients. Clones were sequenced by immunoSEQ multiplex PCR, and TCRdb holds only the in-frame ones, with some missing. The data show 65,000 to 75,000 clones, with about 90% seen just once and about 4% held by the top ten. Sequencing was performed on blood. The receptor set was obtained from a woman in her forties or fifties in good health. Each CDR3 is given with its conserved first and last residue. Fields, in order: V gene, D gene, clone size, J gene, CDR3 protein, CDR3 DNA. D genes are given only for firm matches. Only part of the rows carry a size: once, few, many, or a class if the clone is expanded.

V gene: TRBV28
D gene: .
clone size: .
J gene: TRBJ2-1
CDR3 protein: CASSGRPGTNEQFF
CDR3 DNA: TGTGCCAGCAGTGGGCGACCGGGTACGAATGAGCAGTTCTTC

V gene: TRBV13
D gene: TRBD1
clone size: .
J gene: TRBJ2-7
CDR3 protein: CASNRGYVDEQYF
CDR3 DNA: TGTGCCAGTAACAGGGGGTATGTTGACGAGCAGTACTTC

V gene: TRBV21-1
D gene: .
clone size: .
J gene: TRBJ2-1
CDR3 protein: CASSKDQNEQFF
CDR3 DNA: TGTGCCAGCAGCAAAGATCAGAATGAGCAGTTCTTC

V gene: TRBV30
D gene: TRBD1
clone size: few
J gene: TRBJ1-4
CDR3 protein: CAGDRADEKLFF
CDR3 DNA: TGTGCCGGGGACAGGGCTGATGAAAAACTGTTTTTT

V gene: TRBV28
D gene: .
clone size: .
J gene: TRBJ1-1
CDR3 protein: CASSFWGRWNTEAFF
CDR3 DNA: TGTGCCAGCAGTTTTTGGGGCAGGTGGAACACTGAAGCTTTCTTT

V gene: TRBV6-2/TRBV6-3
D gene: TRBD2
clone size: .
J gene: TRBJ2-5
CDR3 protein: CASSSIAGGETQYF
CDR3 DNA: TGTGCCAGCAGTTCGATAGCGGGAGGCGAGACCCAGTACTTC

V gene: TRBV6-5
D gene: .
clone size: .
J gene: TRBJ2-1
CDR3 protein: CATSPAYNEQFF
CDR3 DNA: TGTGCCACCAGCCCGGCCTACAATGAGCAGTTCTTC

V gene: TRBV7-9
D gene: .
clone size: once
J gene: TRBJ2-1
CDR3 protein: CASSLDTSYNEQFF
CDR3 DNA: TGTGCCAGCAGCTTAGATACCTCCTACAATGAGCAGTTCTTC

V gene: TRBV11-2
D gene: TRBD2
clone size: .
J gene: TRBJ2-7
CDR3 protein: CASSLGPAGGYEQYF
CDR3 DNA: TGTGCCAGCAGCTTAGGTCCAGCGGGGGGCTACGAGCAGTACTTC

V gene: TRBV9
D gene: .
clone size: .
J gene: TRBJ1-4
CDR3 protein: CASSVPGPREKLFF
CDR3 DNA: TGTGCCAGCAGCGTTCCGGGACCCCGAGAAAAACTGTTTTTT

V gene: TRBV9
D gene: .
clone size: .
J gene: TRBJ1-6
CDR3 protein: CASSVDGTPNNSPLHF
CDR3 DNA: TGTGCCAGCAGCGTAGACGGGACACCGAATAATTCACCCCTCCACTTT

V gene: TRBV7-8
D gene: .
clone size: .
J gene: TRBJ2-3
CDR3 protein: CASSLVHPTDTQYF
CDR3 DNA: TGTGCCAGCAGCTTAGTACACCCCACAGATACGCAGTATTTT

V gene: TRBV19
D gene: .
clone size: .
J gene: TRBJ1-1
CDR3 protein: CASTHKGNTEAFF
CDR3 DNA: TGTGCCAGTACCCACAAGGGGAACACTGAAGCTTTCTTT

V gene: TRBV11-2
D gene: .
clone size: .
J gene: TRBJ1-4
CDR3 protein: CASRDYRMGNEKLFF
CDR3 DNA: TGTGCCAGCAGAGACTACAGGATGGGTAATGAAAAACTGTTTTTT

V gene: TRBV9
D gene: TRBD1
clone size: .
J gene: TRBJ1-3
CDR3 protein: CASSATNRGLGNTIYF
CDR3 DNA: TGTGCCAGCAGCGCCACAAACAGGGGACTTGGAAACACCATATATTTT

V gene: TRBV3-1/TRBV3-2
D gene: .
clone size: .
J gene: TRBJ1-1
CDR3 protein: CASRRGAEAFF
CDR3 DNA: TGTGCCAGCAGACGGGGGGCTGAAGCTTTCTTT

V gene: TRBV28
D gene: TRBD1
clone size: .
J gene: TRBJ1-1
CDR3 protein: CASSSWTGVNTEAFF
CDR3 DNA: TGTGCCAGCAGTTCCTGGACAGGGGTGAACACTGAAGCTTTCTTT

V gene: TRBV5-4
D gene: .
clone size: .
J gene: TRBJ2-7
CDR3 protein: CASSPGLRQGGYEQYF
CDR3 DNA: TGTGCCAGCAGCCCGGGTTTAAGGCAGGGGGGATACGAGCAGTACTTC

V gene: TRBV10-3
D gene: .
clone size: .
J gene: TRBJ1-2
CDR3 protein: CAISEPTVRLTNYGYTF
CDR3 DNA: TGTGCCATCAGTGAGCCCACCGTACGGCTGACTAACTATGGCTACACCTTC

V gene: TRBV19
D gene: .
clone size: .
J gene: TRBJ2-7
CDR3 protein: CASSPPFSTQLSYEQYF
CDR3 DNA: TGTGCCAGTAGTCCTCCTTTCTCTACGCAACTATCCTACGAGCAGTACTTC

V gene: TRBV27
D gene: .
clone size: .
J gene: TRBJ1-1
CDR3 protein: CASSIRRETEAFF
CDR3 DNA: TGTGCCAGCAGTATACGAAGGGAGACTGAAGCTTTCTTT